This T cell receptor (beta chain) was identified in a study of T cells in Graves' hyperthyroidism and ophthalmopathy. Study-level information: Peripheral blood was taken when the disease was first diagnosed, before any treatment began. Overall study findings and caveats: Blood shared most expanded thyroid clonotypes above 0.001. Model predictions of ophthalmopathy came a median around 6.5 months before onset.

This clonotype was picked up a small number of times. Its antigen is not known. This CDR3 is 15 amino acids long. Germline CDR1 is SGHDN and CDR2 is FVKESK. The J segment lost 2 bases and the V segment lost 4 bases, leaving 5 bases of the junction unmatched. TCR beta CDR3 regions were amplified from RNA. HTBI primers were used for first-round RT-PCR of the TCR CDR3. TCRdb used MiXCR to reprocess the multiplex PCR reads, holding one entry per CDR3 protein. This repertoire shows approximately 690,000 distinct CDR3 sequences, about 14% found once; its top ten account for around 12%. The rearrangement joins TRBV14 to TRBJ2-1, with TRBD1 identical over 7 bases. The clonotype originates from a woman aged 50 to 65 with Graves' ophthalmopathy. Material: blood. CDR3 loop: CASSRLGTAYNEQFF. The CDR3 DNA follows: TGTGCCAGCAGCCGCCTCGGGACAGCCTACAATGAGCAGTTCTTC.